Sequencing of this TCR beta chain was carried out in a study of cytomegalovirus exposure and HLA in healthy donors. Overall study results and limits: Cytomegalovirus status was reportedly diagnosed by the classifier with high sensitivity and specificity. The study had only CMV serostatus as immune exposure information. It was shown in a later analysis that HLA-associated TCR beta chains were more clonally expanded than other, equally common chains.

Comment on this clone: What it recognizes is unknown.

The length of the CDR3 is 15 residues. V lost 4 bases to trimming and J lost 6 bases; unmatched junction nucleotides: 9. The germline V gene encodes CDR1 SGDLS and CDR2 YYNGEE. The primer mix had 60 Vbeta and 13 Jbeta primers. TCRdb keeps only in-frame clones here, not all; method: immunoSEQ multiplex PCR. The top ten clones hold over 1% of a sample with over 200,000 clones, approximately 87% of them seen once. The rearrangement links TRBV9 to TRBJ2-7, with 11 bases fitting TRBD2. The TCR originated in a human donor in good health. Sequencing used PBMCs. CDR3 DNA sequence: TGTGCCAGCAGCCCTCAACTAGCGGGAGTCCCCGAGCAGTACTTC. Amino acid sequence: CASSPQLAGVPEQYF. Filled out from reference TRBV9 and TRBJ2-7, the complete variable domain reads DSGVTQTPKHLITATGQRVTLRCSPRSGDLSVYWYQQSLDQGLQFLIQYYNGEERAKGNILERFSAQQFPDLHSELNLSSLELGDSALYFCASSPQLAGVPEQYFGPGTRLTVT.